This T cell receptor beta chain was obtained from a study of blood T cell repertoires in COVID-19. The overall study: Specimens from acute and convalescent COVID-19 originated in the United States, Italy and Spain. In each case, the material was cDNA or gDNA derived from T cells, B-cell-depleted T cells, or PBMCs.

The CDR3 has 15 amino acids. Germline CDR1 SQVTM, CDR2 ANQGSEA. Germline trimming cut 0 bases from V and 6 bases from J; bases unmatched to any gene: 8. In the original analysis: For nucleated cells, counts were estimated from reference gene primer amplification. The protocol was immunoSEQ multiplex PCR, while the TCRdb copy is restricted to in-frame clones and leaves out a portion. That table is the source of V, J and clone size, and D and trimming were worked out from the DNA. The sample yields fewer than 30,000 clones, about 80% seen once. This clone has only a few counts. V gene TRBV29-1 combines with J gene TRBJ2-7, with 10 positions matching TRBD1. Sequenced sample: peripheral blood. The receptor was isolated from a man between 65 and 85 years old with active COVID-19. CDR3 sequence (DNA): TGCAGCGTTGAAGAATGGGGGACAGGGGAGGTCGAGCAGTACTTC. Protein sequence: CSVEEWGTGEVEQYF.